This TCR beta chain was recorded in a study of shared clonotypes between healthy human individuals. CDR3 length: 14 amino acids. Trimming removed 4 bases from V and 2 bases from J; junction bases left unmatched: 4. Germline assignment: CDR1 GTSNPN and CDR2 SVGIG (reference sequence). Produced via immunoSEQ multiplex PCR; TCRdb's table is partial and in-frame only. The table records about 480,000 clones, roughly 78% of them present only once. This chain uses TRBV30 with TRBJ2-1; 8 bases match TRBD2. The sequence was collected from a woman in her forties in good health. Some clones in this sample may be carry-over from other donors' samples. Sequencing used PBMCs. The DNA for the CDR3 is TGTGCCTGGACGGGAGGGCTGGCCTACAATGAGCAGTTCTTC. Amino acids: CAWTGGLAYNEQFF.